This T cell receptor (beta chain) was sequenced for a study of T cell responses to AZD1222 COVID-19 vaccine. With regard to this clone: Its specificity is not known.

Whole-study findings and limits: Baseline seropositives among AZD1222 recipients totaled only five to seven. Vaccine-related CD4 TCRs covered spike, predominating at 160-218 and 743-854. Close to half of spike-specific TCRs reportedly recognize unmutated variant regions.

Germline V lookup: CDR1 SGDLS, CDR2 YYNGEE. Trimming pared 3 bases from V and 14 bases from J, leaving 17 bases between. The CDR3 consists of 12 residues. TCRdb's copy holds only in-frame clones and misses some; the assay was immunoSEQ multiplex PCR. The sample records over 150,000 clones, 90% to 95% being singletons. The V and J genes are TRBV9 and TRBJ2-5, with TRBD2 as a possible D gene (6 bases). This TCR derives from an adult who received the MenACWY meningococcal vaccine as a control. The material was peripheral blood, obtained 28 days after the second dose of the MenACWY control vaccine. This CDR3 is CASSAWRDLLYF. Here the CDR3 DNA reads TGTGCCAGCAGCGCCTGGCGGGACCTATTATACTTC.